Presented here are 22 T cell receptor beta chains from one specimen sequenced in a study of blood T cell repertoires in COVID-19. Using immunoSEQ multiplex PCR, the repertoire was profiled, and TCRdb retains in-frame clones only, with some absent. The sample lists 35,000 to 50,000 clones; 69% were seen once. Sequenced: peripheral blood. These receptors all stem from an elderly man with acute or convalescent COVID-19.

This chain links TRBV5-1 with TRBJ1-1; 7 bases map to TRBD1. The junction had 3 bases not matched to a gene; V was cut back by 3 bases and J by 1 base. CDR3 length equals 14 residues. Germline V CDR1 and CDR2: SGHRS, YFSETQ. The CDR3 sequence is CASSYYRGNTEAFF. CDR3 nucleotides: TGCGCCAGCAGCTATTACAGGGGGAACACTGAAGCTTTCTTT.

The chain combines TRBV28 with TRBJ1-6; TRBD1 agrees at 7 bases. V was clipped by 8 bases and J by 8 bases; unmatched bases: 12. This CDR3 region has 15 residues. Per germline, CDR1 MDHEN and CDR2 SYDVKM. CDR3 loop: CASVTRQGRDSPLHF. The DNA of the CDR3 is TGTGCCAGCGTAACGAGACAGGGTCGAGATTCACCCCTCCACTTT.

This clone appeared a few times. This rearrangement joins TRBV19 to TRBJ2-7, with 12 bases lining up with TRBD2. The V and J ends lost 2 bases and 7 bases, in that order; junction bases with no gene match: 6. The CDR3 has 15 amino acids. Germline CDR1 and CDR2: LNHDA and SQIVND (reference sequence). CDR3 DNA sequence: TGTGCCAGTAGTATATCTAGCGGGAGGGCCTCGGAGCAGTACTTC. The encoded protein is CASSISSGRASEQYF.

This clone was picked up a small number of times. The chain recombines TRBV10-2 with TRBJ2-2, with 9 bases aligning to TRBD2. The CDR3 spans 16 residues. Germline trimming cut 8 bases from V and 1 base from J; bases unmatched to any gene: 8. Germline assignment: CDR1 WSHSY and CDR2 SAAADI. The CDR3 region has the DNA TGCGCCAGCGGCGACTTTAGCGGGAGGAACACCGGGGAGCTGTTTTTT. Protein sequence: CASGDFSGRNTGELFF.

This clone appeared a few times. The chain links TRBV3-1 (or the pseudogene TRBV3-2) to TRBJ2-1; 10 nucleotides line up with TRBD2. The CDR3 is 15 amino acids. The germline V gene encodes CDR1 LGHDT and CDR2 YNNKEL (reference sequence). The junction had 6 bases not matched to a gene; V was cut back by 6 bases and J by 4 bases. Here the CDR3 DNA reads TGTGCCAGCAGAGCTAGCGGGAGTGCTTACAATGAGCAGTTCTTC. Its protein is CASRASGSAYNEQFF.

This clone was seen a few times. The chain uses TRBV3-1 (or the pseudogene TRBV3-2) and TRBJ2-2; 9 positions agree with TRBD2. Germline V gives CDR1 LGHDT, CDR2 YNNKEL (reference sequence). CDR3 length equals 17 residues. J gave up 3 bases and V 1 base, and 6 bases lay outside the gene matches. This CDR3 reads CASSQGGSGSDTGELFF. The CDR3, as DNA: TGTGCCAGCAGCCAAGGGGGTAGCGGGAGCGACACCGGGGAGCTGTTTTTT.

This chain links TRBV7-8 with TRBJ2-4; 8 nucleotides align to TRBD1. The J segment lost 2 bases and the V segment lost 3 bases, leaving 3 bases of the junction unmatched. CDR3 length equals 15 residues. Germline V CDR1 and CDR2: SGHVS, FQNEAQ. The CDR3 here is CASSLTGDPKNIQYF. For the CDR3, the DNA is TGTGCCAGCAGCTTGACAGGGGATCCCAAAAACATTCAGTACTTC.

The chain carries TRBV19 and TRBJ2-3; 8 positions match TRBD1. With 4 bases clipped from V and 1 base from J, the junction kept 13 bases outside the gene matches. This CDR3 comprises 18 residues. Germline values: CDR1 LNHDA, CDR2 SQIVND (reference sequence). CDR3 residues: CASSRDSGTGARTDTQYF. DNA for the CDR3: TGTGCCAGTAGTAGGGATTCCGGGACAGGAGCCCGCACAGATACGCAGTATTTT.

V usage is TRBV18 and J usage is TRBJ2-1; the D gene is possibly TRBD1 (5 bases). Germline V lookup: CDR1 KGHSH, CDR2 LQKENI. Trimming pared 3 bases from V and 1 base from J, leaving 10 bases between. The CDR3 contains 15 residues. This CDR3 reads CASSPGRDSYNEQFF. The CDR3 DNA sequence: TGTGCCAGCTCACCGGGCAGGGATTCCTACAATGAGCAGTTCTTC.

This CDR3 reads CASSPPGGPGGQPQHF. The CDR3 nucleotides are TGTGCCAGCTCACCACCGGGGGGGCCGGGGGGTCAGCCCCAGCATTTT. The J gene is TRBJ1-5, the V gene TRBV18, with D possibly matching TRBD1 (6 bases). Deletions cut 0 bases from V and 6 bases from J, with 15 bases between. In germline, CDR1 is KGHSH, CDR2 LQKENI. The CDR3 runs 16 residues.

Comment on this clone: A junction end diverges from the germline sequence, so it may reflect a read error. In nucleotides, the CDR3 is TGTGCCAGCAGAGAAGGGACAGGCTTATCGTATGGCTACACCTTC. This codes for CASREGTGLSYGYTF. V usage is TRBV6-1 and J usage is TRBJ1-2; 8 bases match TRBD1. The germline gives CDR1 MNHNS, CDR2 SASEGT. The CDR3 is 15 residues long.

The V and J genes are TRBV12-5 and TRBJ2-5; D is ambiguous. The V gene lost 5 bases and the J gene lost 5 bases, with 9 bases spanning the gap. Germline V gene sequence: CDR1 LGHNT, CDR2 FRNRAP. This CDR3 contains 12 residues. CDR3 amino acids: CASGPSSETQYF. The CDR3 DNA sequence: TGTGCTAGTGGTCCCTCGTCGGAGACCCAGTACTTC.

The chain couples TRBV6-5 to TRBJ1-5; 9 positions agree with TRBD1. Germline CDR1 and CDR2: MNHEY and SVGAGI. J gave up 7 bases and V 6 bases, and 7 bases lay outside the gene matches. This CDR3 contains 14 residues. The CDR3 spells CASRAGQGRQPQHF. Written as DNA, the CDR3 is TGTGCCAGCAGAGCCGGACAGGGGAGACAGCCCCAGCATTTT.

This clone was picked up one time. The genes are TRBV6-5 and TRBJ2-1; 7 positions match TRBD2. CDR1 and CDR2 (germline): MNHEY, SVGAGI. The V gene end was trimmed by 3 bases and the J gene end by 0 bases; junction bases not matched to a gene: 2. The CDR3 runs 15 residues. The CDR3 DNA reads TGTGCCAGCAGTTATGGCGGGAGCTCCTACAATGAGCAGTTCTTC. It specifies CASSYGGSSYNEQFF.

J is TRBJ2-3 and V is TRBV10-3; 14 bases map to TRBD2. Germline V gene data show CDR1 as ENHRY and CDR2 as SYGVKD. This CDR3 comprises 16 residues. V trimming: 3 bases; J trimming: 6 bases; junction bases outside the gene matches: 5. Here the CDR3 DNA reads TGTGCCATCAGTGACGGGACTAGCGGGAGAGGTGATACGCAGTATTTT. This encodes CAISDGTSGRGDTQYF.

This clone was observed once. The chain combines TRBV13 with TRBJ1-1; 7 bases are shared with TRBD1. The CDR3 covers 15 residues. Germline V gene data show CDR1 as PRHDT and CDR2 as FYEKMQ (reference sequence). The V segment lost 5 bases and the J segment 1 base; nucleotides outside the gene matches: 7. The CDR3 loop reads CASSIRTGANTEAFF. CDR3 DNA sequence: TGTGCCAGCAGCATAAGGACAGGAGCGAACACTGAAGCTTTCTTT.

The rearrangement links TRBV29-1 to TRBJ1-1; D is uncertain. Deletions cut 4 bases from V and 2 bases from J, with 8 bases between. In germline, CDR1 is SQVTM, CDR2 ANQGSEA. The CDR3 is made up of 12 amino acids. The CDR3 sequence is CSVGALNTEAFF. The CDR3 DNA reads as TGCAGCGTTGGGGCGCTTAACACTGAAGCTTTCTTT.

The chain carries TRBV3-1 (or the pseudogene TRBV3-2) and TRBJ1-2; D is undetermined. CDR1 LGHDT and CDR2 YNNKEL come from the germline V gene (reference sequence). V was cut by 2 bases and J by 4 bases, with 11 bases left in between. This CDR3 has 14 residues. CDR3 DNA: TGTGCCAGCAGCCAAACCGTACAGACCTATGGCTACACCTTC. Its protein is CASSQTVQTYGYTF.

This clone was seen just once. This rearrangement joins TRBV19 to TRBJ2-5; possible D gene TRBD2, 6 bases. The CDR3 extends over 15 amino acids. From germline, CDR1 is LNHDA and CDR2 SQIVND (reference sequence). The V end lost 4 bases, the J end lost 5 bases, and 17 bases lay between the germline ends. The CDR3 protein is CASSRSGPGGETQYF. CDR3 nucleotides: TGTGCCAGTAGTAGGTCGGGCCCTGGGGGGGAGACCCAGTACTTC.

The chain couples TRBV3-1 (or the pseudogene TRBV3-2) to TRBJ2-3, with a weak D call TRBD2 (6 bases). The CDR3 is 15 residues long. Germline V gene sequence: CDR1 LGHDT, CDR2 YNNKEL (reference sequence). The V end lost 5 bases, the J end lost 5 bases, and 17 bases lay between the germline ends. The CDR3 region has the DNA TGTGCCAGCAGCGCGGGGTTCGGCTCCCTAGATACGCAGTATTTT. As protein: CASSAGFGSLDTQYF.

Only a few counts were recorded for this clone. The chain carries TRBV19 and TRBJ1-4; D ambiguous. V was clipped by 2 bases and J by 4 bases, with 8 bases between them. CDR3 length: 14 residues. Per germline, CDR1 LNHDA and CDR2 SQIVND (reference sequence). CDR3 coding DNA: TGTGCCAGTAGTATAAGCCAGGATAATGAAAAACTGTTTTTT. Translated, it gives CASSISQDNEKLFF. The whole variable domain, filled in from reference TRBV19 and TRBJ1-4, reads DGGITQSPKYLFRKEGQNVTLSCEQNLNHDAMYWYRQDPGQGLRLIYYSQIVNDFQKGDIAEGYSVSREKKESFPLTVTSAQKNPTAFYLCASSISQDNEKLFFGSGTQLSVL.

The rearrangement joins TRBV2 to TRBJ2-3; 13 positions agree with TRBD2. The ends lost 6 bases at V and 3 bases at J; junction bases unmatched: 9. The CDR3 spans 17 residues. CDR1 is SNHLY and CDR2 is FYNNEI in the germline V gene. The CDR3 reads CASRDGTSGARTDTQYF. The CDR3 DNA follows: TGTGCCAGCAGGGATGGGACTAGCGGGGCGAGGACAGATACGCAGTATTTT.